One and the same sample provided the 6 T cell receptor beta chains below, sequenced in a study of spatial heterogeneity in lung cancer. TCRdb redid the calling of the 5' RACE reads with MiXCR, one entry per CDR3 protein. The repertoire holds tens of thousands of distinct CDR3 sequences, with around 13% as singletons. Time point of the sample: sample taken at primary tumor resection. The input material, whole RNA from tumor, nontumor lung or frozen PBMC, was sequenced unsorted. The sequenced sample was PBMCs, obtained at surgery. Receptors originate from a male donor with early-stage non-small cell lung cancer.

This clonotype was seen many times. V usage is TRBV12-3 or TRBV12-4 and J usage is TRBJ2-5; perhaps D is TRBD1 or TRBD2 (5 bases each). The CDR3 sequence is 14 residues long. The germline V and J ends were trimmed by 2 bases and 1 base, with 8 bases remaining between them. The CDR3 loop is CASSLMGVQETQYF. The CDR3 DNA reads as TGTGCCAGCAGTTTAATGGGGGTCCAAGAGACCCAGTACTTC.

This clonotype was found a few times. The chain carries TRBV14 and TRBJ2-5, with D uncertain. The CDR3 is 12 amino acids. Deletions cut 3 bases from V and 5 bases from J, with 7 bases between. CDR1 is SGHDN and CDR2 is FVKESK in the germline V gene. The CDR3 loop is CASSHAPETQYF. The CDR3 nucleotides are TGTGCCAGCAGCCATGCACCGGAGACCCAGTACTTC.

This clonotype was seen repeatedly, ten times or more. The chain joins TRBV10-3 to TRBJ1-1; D ambiguous. Per germline, CDR1 ENHRY and CDR2 SYGVKD. The CDR3 runs to 14 residues. Trimming removed 0 bases from V and 2 bases from J, with 7 bases in between. The CDR3 coding sequence is TGTGCCATCAGTGAGTCTACAGCAAACACTGAAGCTTTCTTT. This gives the protein CAISESTANTEAFF.

The chain links TRBV3-1 to TRBJ1-1; TRBD1 aligns across 8 bases. V gave up 4 bases and J gave up 4 bases; unmatched junction bases: 5. CDR1 and CDR2 (germline): LGHDT, YNNKEL (reference sequence). This CDR3 has 14 amino acids. CDR3 sequence (DNA): TGTGCCAGCAGCCCTCTCACAGGGGGCACTGAAGCTTTCTTT. This translates into CASSPLTGGTEAFF.

This clonotype was found once. V gene TRBV5-4 combines with J gene TRBJ2-5, with D uncertain. The CDR3 is made up of 15 amino acids. Trimming took 3 bases from V and 0 from J, leaving 12 bases between them. From germline, CDR1 is SGHNT and CDR2 YYREEE (reference sequence). Here the CDR3 DNA reads TGTGCCAGCAGCTCCCTGGGCAGTCACCAAGAGACCCAGTACTTC. This sequence encodes CASSSLGSHQETQYF.

Only a few counts were recorded for this clonotype. Here the CDR3 reads CASSPTSGGEQYF. Here the CDR3 DNA reads TGTGCCAGCAGCCCCACGTCAGGGGGCGAGCAGTACTTC. J is TRBJ2-7 and V is TRBV3-1, with 7 bases fitting TRBD1. Losses at the gene ends were 4 bases for V and 6 bases for J; bases not matched to a gene: 6. Germline CDR1 is LGHDT and CDR2 is YNNKEL (reference sequence). This CDR3 region has 13 residues.